The 22 T cell receptor beta chains in this list originate from one sample, sequenced in a study of OX40 agonist ivuxolimab in advanced cancers. Produced via immunoSEQ multiplex PCR; TCRdb's table is partial and in-frame only. The profile covers 35,000 to 55,000 clones, with around four fifths appearing a single time and 2% to 2.5% taken by the ten largest. Specimen: CD4+ or CD8+ T cells sorted from blood, collected in a trial of the OX40 agonist ivuxolimab. The receptors here all came from an adult with an advanced solid tumor such as melanoma, head and neck, liver or kidney cancer.

This chain joins TRBV4-1 and TRBJ1-5; no reliable D call. Per the germline V gene, CDR1 is MGHRA and CDR2 is YSYEKL. This CDR3 spans 13 amino acids. V was shortened by 4 bases and J by 5 bases, with 9 bases between the two germline ends. The CDR3 loop is CASSLERDQPQHF. Here the CDR3 DNA reads TGCGCCAGCAGCCTAGAAAGGGATCAGCCCCAGCATTTT.

The V and J genes are TRBV29-1 and TRBJ2-2; TRBD1 is a possible D gene (6 bases). Germline assignment: CDR1 SQVTM and CDR2 ANQGSEA. The CDR3 has 13 amino acids. V was cut by 7 bases and J by 7 bases, with 16 bases left in between. The CDR3 sequence: CSARWGRDGELFF. The CDR3 DNA sequence: TGCAGCGCCCGATGGGGGCGTGACGGGGAGCTGTTTTTT.

The J gene is TRBJ2-5, the V gene TRBV10-3, with a possible D match to TRBD1 (6 bases). The V end was cut by 2 bases, the J end by 3 bases, with 19 bases between. This CDR3 is 17 amino acids long. Germline-derived CDR1 and CDR2 are ENHRY and SYGVKD. This CDR3 reads CAISEGSASGAKETQYF. The CDR3 nucleotides are TGTGCCATCAGTGAGGGGTCAGCTTCAGGGGCCAAAGAGACCCAGTACTTC.

V gene TRBV28 combines with J gene TRBJ2-3; D is unresolved. Germline V gives CDR1 MDHEN, CDR2 SYDVKM. The CDR3 contains 11 residues. Trimming pared 7 bases from V and 7 bases from J, leaving 9 bases between. The CDR3 loop is CASNWRYTQYF. CDR3 nucleotide sequence: TGTGCCAGCAATTGGAGATATACGCAGTATTTT.

This clone was observed a few times. The gene calls are TRBV28 and TRBJ2-1; 10 bases agree with TRBD1. This CDR3 contains 20 residues. After removal of 1 base from V and 6 bases from J, the junction contained 18 bases not matched to a gene. Germline CDR1 is MDHEN and CDR2 is SYDVKM. As DNA, the CDR3 is TGTGCCAGCAGTTTATTACAGAGGGGGAAAGGACAGGGGGAAAGCAATGAGCAGTTCTTC. It translates to CASSLLQRGKGQGESNEQFF.

The CDR3 bases are TGTGCCAGCAGTTTGGGCTCTGGCTACACCTTC. This encodes CASSLGSGYTF. V usage is TRBV28 and J usage is TRBJ1-2; D uncertain. The CDR3 is 11 amino acids. Germline V gives CDR1 MDHEN, CDR2 SYDVKM. V lost 3 bases to trimming and J lost 7 bases, with 6 bases between them.

The chain joins TRBV7-3 to TRBJ2-1; the D gene is possibly TRBD1 (6 bases). V lost 2 bases and J 10 bases, leaving 12 bases between the germline ends. CDR1 is SGHTA, CDR2 FQGTGA, per germline. The CDR3 runs to 13 residues. The CDR3 loop is CASSLDRTAEQFF. In nucleotides, the CDR3 is TGTGCCAGCAGCTTAGACCGGACAGCCGAGCAGTTCTTC.

The chain couples TRBV4-1 to TRBJ1-6; D unresolved. CDR3 length: 14 amino acids. V dropped 0 bases and J dropped 7 bases, with 7 bases sitting between them. Germline-derived CDR1 and CDR2 are MGHRA and YSYEKL. CDR3 protein: CASSQENGNSPLHF. The CDR3 DNA is TGCGCCAGCAGCCAAGAGAATGGAAATTCACCCCTCCACTTT.

This clone was recorded once. The rearrangement uses TRBV19 and TRBJ2-3, with 7 bases fitting TRBD2. The CDR3 sequence is 13 residues long. Germline values: CDR1 LNHDA, CDR2 SQIVND (reference sequence). Trimming removed 8 bases from V and 3 bases from J; junction bases left unmatched: 5. CDR3 residues: CASGRARTDTQYF. The CDR3 nucleotides read TGTGCCAGTGGGAGGGCTCGTACAGATACGCAGTATTTT.

The chain couples TRBV5-1 to TRBJ1-5; D may be TRBD1 (6 bases). Trimming left V 8 bases short and J 14 bases short, with 20 bases between. Germline V gives CDR1 SGHRS, CDR2 YFSETQ. This CDR3 is built from 12 residues. The CDR3 coding sequence is TGCGCCAGGAGGGAGGGTATCCAGGGGAAGCATTTT. Its translation is CARREGIQGKHF.

This chain joins TRBV7-8 and TRBJ2-3; D is unresolved. The V gene lost 5 bases and the J gene lost 8 bases, with 11 bases spanning the gap. CDR1 is SGHVS and CDR2 is FQNEAQ in the germline V gene. This CDR3 is built from 12 residues. For the CDR3, the DNA is TGTGCCAGCAGCGGCCCGGAATTTACGCAGTATTTT. Translating it yields CASSGPEFTQYF.

This chain links TRBV28 with TRBJ1-5; D not resolved. Germline-derived CDR1 and CDR2 are MDHEN and SYDVKM. There are 15 residues in the CDR3. The V gene lost 3 bases and the J gene lost 6 bases, with 15 bases spanning the gap. The CDR3 region has the DNA TGTGCCAGCAGTTTTAATTTGGGAACTATTCAGCCCCAGCATTTT. This codes for CASSFNLGTIQPQHF.

This rearrangement joins TRBV9 to TRBJ2-3; D unclear. Germline V gene sequence: CDR1 SGDLS, CDR2 YYNGEE. The CDR3 is 13 residues long. V dropped 0 bases and J dropped 5 bases, with 7 bases sitting between them. For the CDR3, the DNA is TGTGCCAGCAGCGTAGGGGTAGGAGATACGCAGTATTTT. Residues: CASSVGVGDTQYF. Together with reference TRBV9 and TRBJ2-3, the CDR3 gives the full variable domain: DSGVTQTPKHLITATGQRVTLRCSPRSGDLSVYWYQQSLDQGLQFLIQYYNGEERAKGNILERFSAQQFPDLHSELNLSSLELGDSALYFCASSVGVGDTQYFGPGTRLTVL.

The chain combines TRBV15 with TRBJ1-2, with D unresolved. The CDR3 sequence is 14 residues long. CDR1 is LNHNV and CDR2 is YYDKDF in the germline V gene (reference sequence). V gave up 0 bases and J gave up 8 bases, with 13 bases separating them. CDR3 in amino acids: CATSRDRPTGGYTF. The CDR3 DNA reads TGTGCCACCAGCAGAGATCGCCCGACCGGGGGCTACACCTTC.

This clone was detected only once. The V and J genes are TRBV20-1 and TRBJ2-3; the D is unclear. Trimming removed 6 bases from V and 0 bases from J, with 4 bases in between. CDR3 length: 11 residues. In germline, CDR1 is DFQATT, CDR2 SNEGSKA (reference sequence). CDR3 nucleotide sequence: TGCAGTGCATCTAGCACAGATACGCAGTATTTT. This encodes CSASSTDTQYF.

V usage is TRBV19 and J usage is TRBJ1-2, with 8 positions matching TRBD1. V dropped 5 bases and J dropped 8; count of bases not matched to a gene: 10. Germline CDR1 LNHDA, CDR2 SQIVND (reference sequence). The CDR3 has 14 residues. In nucleotides, the CDR3 is TGTGCCAGTAGTCTAAGACAGGGGTTGGACGGCTACACCTTC. Its translation: CASSLRQGLDGYTF. Complete variable domain (other parts from reference TRBV19 and TRBJ1-2): DGGITQSPKYLFRKEGQNVTLSCEQNLNHDAMYWYRQDPGQGLRLIYYSQIVNDFQKGDIAEGYSVSREKKESFPLTVTSAQKNPTAFYLCASSLRQGLDGYTFGSGTRLTVV.

The table lists this clone with a few counts. CDR3 protein: CASSWKDSPLHF. The CDR3 DNA is TGTGCCAGCAGTTGGAAGGATTCACCCCTCCACTTT. The chain has TRBV6-5 and TRBJ1-6; unclear D gene. The V and J ends lost 4 bases and 8 bases respectively, with 6 bases between them. The CDR3 has 12 residues. Germline V gives CDR1 MNHEY, CDR2 SVGAGI.

This chain connects TRBV5-8 to TRBJ1-1, with 8 bases aligning to TRBD1. The CDR3 runs 16 residues. CDR1 SGHTS and CDR2 YDEGEE come from the germline V gene. With V trimmed by 4 bases and J by 3 bases, 11 bases remained unmatched. DNA for the CDR3: TGTGCCAGCAGCCCATTTAAACAGGGGGGGTACACTGAAGCTTTCTTT. It codes for CASSPFKQGGYTEAFF.

J is TRBJ1-6 and V is TRBV5-6, with no clear D. V lost 4 bases and J 7 bases, leaving 9 bases between the germline ends. CDR1 is SGHDT, CDR2 YYEEEE, per germline. The CDR3 contains 13 residues. DNA for the CDR3: TGTGCCAGCAGCAACCTCAAGAATTCACCCCTCCACTTT. It encodes CASSNLKNSPLHF.

The sample holds a few counts of this clone. The rearrangement links TRBV18 to TRBJ1-1, with D maybe TRBD1 (6 bases). V was trimmed by 3 bases and J by 5 bases, leaving 10 bases between them. The CDR3 is made up of 13 amino acids. CDR1 and CDR2 from the germline V gene are KGHSH and LQKENI. This CDR3 reads CASSPDRRTEAFF. CDR3 DNA: TGTGCCAGCTCACCGGACAGACGGACTGAAGCTTTCTTT. Supplemented by reference TRBV18 and TRBJ1-1, the full variable domain reads NAGVMQNPRHLVRRRGQEARLRCSPMKGHSHVYWYRQLPEEGLKFMVYLQKENIIDESGMPKERFSAEFPKEGPSILRIQQVVRGDSAAYFCASSPDRRTEAFFGQGTRLTVV.

The rearrangement joins TRBV30 to TRBJ2-7, with D possibly matching TRBD1 (6 bases). Per the germline V gene, CDR1 is GTSNPN and CDR2 is SVGIG (reference sequence). The CDR3 length is 15 residues. Trimming removed 4 bases at V and 3 bases at J, with 19 bases between. The CDR3: CAWTPLDRSFYEQYF. The CDR3 region has the DNA TGTGCCTGGACCCCTCTCGACAGGAGCTTCTACGAGCAGTACTTC.

The V gene is TRBV21-1, the J gene TRBJ2-1; the DNA was not compared with TRBD1, the D call given in the table. TRBV21-1 is a recognized pseudogene. The CDR3 runs 15 residues. Here the CDR3 DNA reads TGTGCCAGCAGCCATCCGGGACAGAGTTCGGGTGAGCAGTTCTTC. This encodes CASSHPGQSSGEQFF.